This entry concerns a single TCR beta chain. Its antigen is not known. The time point denotes: baseline, week 1 (first vaccination visit). Treatment defined: pre-vaccination baseline after standard-of-care therapy. The donors had new WHO grade 3 or 4 astrocytomas; these were IDH1-mutant and ATRX-lost. This sample is drawn from a study of a mutant IDH1 vaccine in newly diagnosed glioma. Study-wide context: Treated patients comprised 62.5% males and about 40% females, mean age approximately 42 years. Standard pretreatment was either radiotherapy, temozolomide, or, for most, radiochemotherapy with temozolomide.

TCRdb's table, derived via immunoSEQ multiplex PCR, lists solely in-frame clones and lacks some. The sample holds tens of thousands of clones, 65% to 80% seen once. Study observations and caveats: Pseudoprogression apparently lacked any relation to changes in top peripheral T cell clonotypes.

The germline gives CDR1 SEHNR, CDR2 FQNEAQ (reference sequence). The CDR3 length is 15 residues. Trimming shortened V by 3 bases and J by 8 bases, and 14 bases separated the two germline ends. The chain has TRBV7-9 and TRBJ1-6; D perhaps matches TRBD1 (5 bases). The starting material was PBMCs, obtained from a glioma patient treated with radiotherapy, temozolomide or both. The TCR was taken from a middle-aged woman with glioma. The CDR3 nucleotides are TGTGCCAGCAGCTTTGTGGGGGGTGGAGATTCACCCCTCCACTTT. As protein: CASSFVGGGDSPLHF.